Reported below is one T cell receptor (beta chain). Participants were aged about 18 to 100 years, lived in under 25 US areas, and enrolled virtually. Original handling: Amplification of reference gene primers provided the estimated nucleated cell counts. The repertoire was sequenced with immunoSEQ multiplex PCR; TCRdb's copy has only in-frame clones and lacks some. Clone size and V and J calls were adopted from that table, with D and trimming inferred from the DNA. The sample contains roughly 190,000 clones, around 82% of which appear only once. The data are from a study of blood T cell repertoires in COVID-19. As for the study in general: Sites in the United States, Italy and Spain provided acute and convalescent COVID-19 samples. T cells, B-cell-depleted T cells, or PBMCs provided the cDNA or gDNA that served as material.

CDR3 length: 13 amino acids. Germline trimming cut 4 bases from V and 10 bases from J; bases unmatched to any gene: 2. This chain joins TRBV12-3 or TRBV12-4 and TRBJ2-1, with TRBD1 identical over 12 bases. The sample was PBMCs or T cells enriched from blood (not recorded which). The receptor's source is a woman aged 60 to 75 with acute COVID-19. The CDR3 sequence: CASSWDRGREQFF. The CDR3 nucleotides read TGTGCCAGCAGTTGGGACAGGGGGCGGGAGCAGTTCTTC.